The rows below give T cell receptor beta chains drawn from one sample of a study of beta chain features in type 1 diabetes. Clones were sequenced by immunoSEQ multiplex PCR, and TCRdb holds only the in-frame ones, with some missing. The sample contains roughly 240,000 clones, roughly an eighth of which appear only once. Sequenced: naive CD4+ T cells from blood. The receptor source for this set is a woman aged 35 to 49 in good health. CDR3s include the opening cysteine and the closing phenylalanine or tryptophan. The order of the fields is clone size, D gene, V gene, J gene, CDR3 DNA, CDR3 protein. D genes are given only for firm matches. Some rows have no size entry. The others give once, few or many, or a class for an expanded clone.

clone_size: few
d_call: .
v_call: TRBV4-3
j_call: TRBJ1-2
cdr3_nt: TGCGCCAGCAGCCAAGAATGGGGGCTTGGCTATGGCTACACCTTC
cdr3_aa: CASSQEWGLGYGYTF

clone_size: few
d_call: .
v_call: TRBV5-1
j_call: TRBJ2-5
cdr3_nt: TGCGCCAGCAGCTTATTAGCGGTGCAGACTTTACAAGAGACCCAGTACTTC
cdr3_aa: CASSLLAVQTLQETQYF

clone_size: .
d_call: .
v_call: TRBV7-2
j_call: TRBJ1-2
cdr3_nt: TGTGCCAGCAGCTTATCCCGAGACATGGGCTACACCTTC
cdr3_aa: CASSLSRDMGYTF

clone_size: .
d_call: .
v_call: TRBV7-9
j_call: TRBJ1-2
cdr3_nt: TGTGCCAGCAGCTTAGAGCGCGGCTACACCTTC
cdr3_aa: CASSLERGYTF

clone_size: .
d_call: TRBD1
v_call: TRBV10-2
j_call: TRBJ2-7
cdr3_nt: TGCGCCAGCAGTGACCGACAGGGAATAGCCTACGAGCAGTACTTC
cdr3_aa: CASSDRQGIAYEQYF

clone_size: .
d_call: TRBD2
v_call: TRBV18
j_call: TRBJ2-3
cdr3_nt: TGTGCCAGCTCACTGACTAGCTCAGATACGCAGTATTTT
cdr3_aa: CASSLTSSDTQYF

clone_size: .
d_call: .
v_call: TRBV19
j_call: TRBJ1-4
cdr3_nt: TGTGCCAGTAAGGAGGGACGGACAACTAATGAAAAACTGTTTTTT
cdr3_aa: CASKEGRTTNEKLFF

clone_size: .
d_call: .
v_call: TRBV29-1
j_call: TRBJ1-1
cdr3_nt: TGCAGCGTGGCAGGGCAGCTGAACACTGAAGCTTTCTTT
cdr3_aa: CSVAGQLNTEAFF

clone_size: .
d_call: TRBD2
v_call: TRBV7-2
j_call: TRBJ2-7
cdr3_nt: TGTGCCAGCAGCTTAACCAACAGCGGGGGACCCTACGAGCAGTACTTC
cdr3_aa: CASSLTNSGGPYEQYF

clone_size: .
d_call: TRBD1
v_call: TRBV6-6
j_call: TRBJ1-1
cdr3_nt: TGTGCCAGCAGTTTGGGGACAGTCCTGATCACTGAAGCTTTCTTT
cdr3_aa: CASSLGTVLITEAFF

clone_size: .
d_call: TRBD2
v_call: TRBV4-3
j_call: TRBJ2-3
cdr3_nt: TGCGCCAGCAGCCAAGGAGGTAGCGGGGGGGCGGATACGCAGTATTTT
cdr3_aa: CASSQGGSGGADTQYF

clone_size: .
d_call: TRBD1
v_call: TRBV7-9
j_call: TRBJ1-1
cdr3_nt: TGTGCCAGCAGCCAGATACAGGGGGGGCGGAACACTGAAGCTTTCTTT
cdr3_aa: CASSQIQGGRNTEAFF

clone_size: .
d_call: TRBD1
v_call: TRBV10-3
j_call: TRBJ2-6
cdr3_nt: TGTGCCATCAGTGAGTCGGGGACAGGGGGATCCGGGGCCAACGTCCTGACTTTC
cdr3_aa: CAISESGTGGSGANVLTF

clone_size: few
d_call: TRBD2
v_call: TRBV11-2
j_call: TRBJ2-5
cdr3_nt: TGTGCCAGCAGCCAAGGACTAGCGGGGGGCCCTATTCAAGAGACCCAGTACTTC
cdr3_aa: CASSQGLAGGPIQETQYF

clone_size: once
d_call: TRBD1
v_call: TRBV27
j_call: TRBJ2-7
cdr3_nt: TGTGCCAGCGGCCGGGACAGGGGTGGGTACGAGCAGTACTTC
cdr3_aa: CASGRDRGGYEQYF

clone_size: .
d_call: .
v_call: TRBV10-2
j_call: TRBJ2-7
cdr3_nt: TGCGCCAGCAGTGGTTGGAGGGGTGCCTACGAGCAGTACTTC
cdr3_aa: CASSGWRGAYEQYF

clone_size: few
d_call: .
v_call: TRBV18
j_call: TRBJ2-5
cdr3_nt: TGTGCCAGCTCACCGACAGAAGAAGAGACCCAGTACTTC
cdr3_aa: CASSPTEEETQYF

clone_size: .
d_call: TRBD1
v_call: TRBV18
j_call: TRBJ2-2
cdr3_nt: TGTGCCAGCTCACGCGGACAGGGGGGCACCGGGGAGCTGTTTTTT
cdr3_aa: CASSRGQGGTGELFF

clone_size: few
d_call: .
v_call: TRBV28
j_call: TRBJ2-7
cdr3_nt: TGTGCCAGCATACAGGGATCCTCAACGAGCTCCTACGAGCAGTACTTC
cdr3_aa: CASIQGSSTSSYEQYF

clone_size: .
d_call: .
v_call: TRBV19
j_call: TRBJ2-2
cdr3_nt: TGTGCCAGTCCTTTTCCGAACACCGGGGAGCTGTTTTTT
cdr3_aa: CASPFPNTGELFF

clone_size: .
d_call: .
v_call: TRBV7-2
j_call: TRBJ1-2
cdr3_nt: TGTGCCAGCAGCTTCACCCGGGACACCTATGGCTACACCTTC
cdr3_aa: CASSFTRDTYGYTF

clone_size: .
d_call: .
v_call: TRBV6-5
j_call: TRBJ1-2
cdr3_nt: TGTGCCAGCAGTTGGGGGGGAAAACTGGGCTATGGCTACACCTTC
cdr3_aa: CASSWGGKLGYGYTF

clone_size: few
d_call: .
v_call: TRBV7-2
j_call: TRBJ2-5
cdr3_nt: TGTGCCAGCAGCCAGGGGCTAGCGGTCGCCGGGACCCAGTACTTC
cdr3_aa: CASSQGLAVAGTQYF

clone_size: .
d_call: TRBD2
v_call: TRBV18
j_call: TRBJ2-7
cdr3_nt: TGTGCCAGCTCACCAGTGATCGGGACTAGCGACGAGCAGTACTTC
cdr3_aa: CASSPVIGTSDEQYF

clone_size: .
d_call: .
v_call: TRBV2
j_call: TRBJ1-5
cdr3_nt: TGTGCCAGCAGACCGAGCTATAGCAATCAGCCCCAGCATTTT
cdr3_aa: CASRPSYSNQPQHF

clone_size: few
d_call: .
v_call: TRBV7-2
j_call: TRBJ1-1
cdr3_nt: TGTGCCAGCAGCTTAGTCACAGGAATGAACACTGAAGCTTTCTTT
cdr3_aa: CASSLVTGMNTEAFF